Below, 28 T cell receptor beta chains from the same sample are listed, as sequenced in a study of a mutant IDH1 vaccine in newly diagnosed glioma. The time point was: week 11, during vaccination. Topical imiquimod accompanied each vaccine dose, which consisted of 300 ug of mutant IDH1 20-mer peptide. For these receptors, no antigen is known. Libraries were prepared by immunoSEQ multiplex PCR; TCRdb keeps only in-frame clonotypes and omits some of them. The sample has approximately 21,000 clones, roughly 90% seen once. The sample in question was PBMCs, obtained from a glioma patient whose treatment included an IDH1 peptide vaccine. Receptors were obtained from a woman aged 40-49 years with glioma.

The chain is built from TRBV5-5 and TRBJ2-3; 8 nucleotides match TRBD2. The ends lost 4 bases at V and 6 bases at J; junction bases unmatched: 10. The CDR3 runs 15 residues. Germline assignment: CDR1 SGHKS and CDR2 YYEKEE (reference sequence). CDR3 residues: CASSAPGGGSDTQYF. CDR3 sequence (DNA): TGTGCCAGCAGCGCCCCGGGCGGGGGGTCCGATACGCAGTATTTT. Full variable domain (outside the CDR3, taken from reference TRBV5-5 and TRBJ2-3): DAGVTQSPTHLIKTRGQQVTLRCSPISGHKSVSWYQQVLGQGPQFIFQYYEKEERGRGNFPDRFSARQFPNYSSELNVNALLLGDSALYLCASSAPGGGSDTQYFGPGTRLTVL.

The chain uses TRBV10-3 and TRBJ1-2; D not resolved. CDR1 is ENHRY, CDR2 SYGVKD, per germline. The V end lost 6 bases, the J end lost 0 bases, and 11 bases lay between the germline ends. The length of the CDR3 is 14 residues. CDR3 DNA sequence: TGTGCCATCAGCCAAGTAGTGGCTAACTATGGCTACACCTTC. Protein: CAISQVVANYGYTF.

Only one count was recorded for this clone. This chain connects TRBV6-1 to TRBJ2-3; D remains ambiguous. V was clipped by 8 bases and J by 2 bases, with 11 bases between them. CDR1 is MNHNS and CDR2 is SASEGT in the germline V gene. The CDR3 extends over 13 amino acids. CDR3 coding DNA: TGTGCCAGCTGGGCAGTCAACACAGATACGCAGTATTTT. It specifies CASWAVNTDTQYF.

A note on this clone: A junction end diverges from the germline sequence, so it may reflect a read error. CDR3 loop: CSARDGTRLIF. CDR3 coding DNA: TGCAGTGCTAGAGACGGGACACGTTTGATCTTT. The gene calls are TRBV20-1 and TRBJ1-1; tentatively, D is TRBD1 (6 bases). Looked up from germline, CDR1 is DFQATT and CDR2 is SNEGSKA (reference sequence). This CDR3 has 11 residues.

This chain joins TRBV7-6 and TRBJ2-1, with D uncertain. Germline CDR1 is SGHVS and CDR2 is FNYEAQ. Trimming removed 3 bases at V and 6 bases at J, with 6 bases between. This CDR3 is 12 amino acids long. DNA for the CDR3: TGTGCCAGCAGCTTCGCATTCAATGAGCAGTTCTTC. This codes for CASSFAFNEQFF.

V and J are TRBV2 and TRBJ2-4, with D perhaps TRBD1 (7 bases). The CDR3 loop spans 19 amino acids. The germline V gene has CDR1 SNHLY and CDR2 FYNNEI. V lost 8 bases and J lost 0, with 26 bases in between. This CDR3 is CASGGRGTDTYLAKNIQYF. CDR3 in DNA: TGTGCCAGCGGGGGGCGCGGGACAGACACATACCTAGCCAAAAACATTCAGTACTTC.

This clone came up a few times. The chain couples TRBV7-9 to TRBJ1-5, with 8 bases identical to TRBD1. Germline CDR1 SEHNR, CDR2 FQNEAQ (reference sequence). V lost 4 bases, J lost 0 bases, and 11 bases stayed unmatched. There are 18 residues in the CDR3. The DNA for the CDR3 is TGTGCCAGCAGCTCGACCCAGGGGGCCGGAGATAGCAATCAGCCCCAGCATTTT. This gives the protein CASSSTQGAGDSNQPQHF.

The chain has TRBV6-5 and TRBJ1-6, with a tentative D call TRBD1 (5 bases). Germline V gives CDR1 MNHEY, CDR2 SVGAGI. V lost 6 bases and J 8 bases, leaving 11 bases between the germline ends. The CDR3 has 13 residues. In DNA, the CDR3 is TGTGCCAGCAGAGGACCGGGGGATTCACCCCTCCACTTT. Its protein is CASRGPGDSPLHF.

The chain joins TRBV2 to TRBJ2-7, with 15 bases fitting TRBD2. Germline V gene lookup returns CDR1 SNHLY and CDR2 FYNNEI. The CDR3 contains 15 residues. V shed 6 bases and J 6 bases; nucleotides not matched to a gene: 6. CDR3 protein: CASSYGLAGGIEQYF. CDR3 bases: TGTGCCAGCAGCTACGGACTAGCGGGAGGGATCGAGCAGTACTTC.

The CDR3 here is CASSLSNYGYTF. CDR3 nucleotides: TGTGCCAGCAGCTTGAGCAACTATGGCTACACCTTC. This chain links TRBV5-6 with TRBJ1-2; D is undetermined. Germline CDR1 reads SGHDT; CDR2 reads YYEEEE. V was pared by 1 base and J by 2 bases, with 3 bases between. The CDR3 is 12 residues long.

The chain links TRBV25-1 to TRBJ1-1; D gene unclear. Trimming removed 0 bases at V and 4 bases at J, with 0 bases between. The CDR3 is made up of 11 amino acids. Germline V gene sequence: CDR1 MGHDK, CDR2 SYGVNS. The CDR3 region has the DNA TGTGCCAGCAGTGAATACACTGAAGCTTTCTTT. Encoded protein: CASSEYTEAFF.

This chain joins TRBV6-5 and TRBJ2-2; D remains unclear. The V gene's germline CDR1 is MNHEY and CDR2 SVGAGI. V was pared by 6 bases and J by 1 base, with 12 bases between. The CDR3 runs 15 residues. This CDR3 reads CASSTISENTGELFF. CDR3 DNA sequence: TGTGCCAGCAGCACAATCTCGGAGAACACCGGGGAGCTGTTTTTT.

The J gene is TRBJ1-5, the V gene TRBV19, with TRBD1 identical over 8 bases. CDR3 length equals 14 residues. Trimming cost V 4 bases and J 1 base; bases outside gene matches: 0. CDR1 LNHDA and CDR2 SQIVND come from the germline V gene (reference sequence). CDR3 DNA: TGTGCCAGTAGTAGACAGGGGAGCAATCAGCCCCAGCATTTT. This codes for CASSRQGSNQPQHF.

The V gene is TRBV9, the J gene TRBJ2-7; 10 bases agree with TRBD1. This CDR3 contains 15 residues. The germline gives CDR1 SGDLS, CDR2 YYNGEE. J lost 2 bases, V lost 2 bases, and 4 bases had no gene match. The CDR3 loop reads CASSVGTGVTYEQYF. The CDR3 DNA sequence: TGTGCCAGCAGCGTCGGGACAGGGGTCACCTACGAGCAGTACTTC.

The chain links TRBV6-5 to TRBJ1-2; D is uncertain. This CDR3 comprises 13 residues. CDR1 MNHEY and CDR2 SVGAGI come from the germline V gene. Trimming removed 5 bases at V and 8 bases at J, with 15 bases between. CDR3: CASSAKWGGGYTF. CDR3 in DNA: TGTGCCAGCAGTGCCAAATGGGGAGGCGGCTACACCTTC.

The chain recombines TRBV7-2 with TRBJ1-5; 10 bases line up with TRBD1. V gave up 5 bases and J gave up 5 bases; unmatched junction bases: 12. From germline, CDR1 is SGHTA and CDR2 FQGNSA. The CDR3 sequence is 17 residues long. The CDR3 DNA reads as TGTGCCAGCAGCGCCACTTGGGACAGGGGTGGGGATCAGCCCCAGCATTTT. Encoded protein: CASSATWDRGGDQPQHF.

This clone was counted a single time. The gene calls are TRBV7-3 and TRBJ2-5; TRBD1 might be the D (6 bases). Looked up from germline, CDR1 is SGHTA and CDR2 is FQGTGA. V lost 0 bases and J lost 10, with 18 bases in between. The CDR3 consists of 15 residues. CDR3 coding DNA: TGTGCCAGCAGCTTAACCTCTGCCCCCGAAGGGGGCCAGTACTTC. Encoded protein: CASSLTSAPEGGQYF.

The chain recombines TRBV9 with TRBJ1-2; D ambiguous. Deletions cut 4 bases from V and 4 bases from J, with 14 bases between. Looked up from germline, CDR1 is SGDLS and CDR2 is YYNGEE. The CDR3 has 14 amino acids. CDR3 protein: CASSPDGRTYGYTF. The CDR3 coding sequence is TGTGCCAGCAGCCCCGACGGACGTACCTATGGCTACACCTTC.

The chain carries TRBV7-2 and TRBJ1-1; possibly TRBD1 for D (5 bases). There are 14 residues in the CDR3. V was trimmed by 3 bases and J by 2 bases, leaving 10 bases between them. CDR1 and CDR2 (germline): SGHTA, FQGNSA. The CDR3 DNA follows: TGTGCCAGCAGCTTGACAGAGAAAAACACTGAAGCTTTCTTT. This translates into CASSLTEKNTEAFF.

The CDR3 DNA reads TGTGCCAGCAGCTTAGGGGGCCAAACGAACACCGGGGAGCTGTTTTTT. Its translation is CASSLGGQTNTGELFF. J is TRBJ2-2 and V is TRBV7-9; possibly TRBD1 for D (5 bases). Germline CDR1 is SEHNR and CDR2 is FQNEAQ (reference sequence). V lost 1 base and J lost 0, with 9 bases in between. There are 16 residues in the CDR3.

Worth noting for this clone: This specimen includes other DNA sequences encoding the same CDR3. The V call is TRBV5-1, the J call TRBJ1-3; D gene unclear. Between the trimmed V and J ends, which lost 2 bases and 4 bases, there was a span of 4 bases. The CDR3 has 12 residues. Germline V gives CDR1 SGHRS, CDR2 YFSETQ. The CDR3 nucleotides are TGCGCCAGCAGCTTACCAGGAAACACCATATATTTT. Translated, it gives CASSLPGNTIYF. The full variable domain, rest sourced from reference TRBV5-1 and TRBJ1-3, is KAGVTQTPRYLIKTRGQQVTLSCSPISGHRSVSWYQQTPGQGLQFLFEYFSETQRNKGNFPGRFSGRQFSNSRSEMNVSTLELGDSALYLCASSLPGNTIYFGEGSWLTVV.

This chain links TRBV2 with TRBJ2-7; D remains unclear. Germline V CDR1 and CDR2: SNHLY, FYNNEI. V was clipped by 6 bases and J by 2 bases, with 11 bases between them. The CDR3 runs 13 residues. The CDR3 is CASRANGPYEQYF. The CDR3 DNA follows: TGTGCCAGCAGGGCTAATGGACCCTACGAGCAGTACTTC. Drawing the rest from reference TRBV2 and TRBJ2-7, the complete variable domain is EPEVTQTPSHQVTQMGQEVILRCVPISNHLYFYWYRQILGQKVEFLVSFYNNEISEKSEIFDDQFSVERPDGSNFTLKIRSTKLEDSAMYFCASRANGPYEQYFGPGTRLTVT.

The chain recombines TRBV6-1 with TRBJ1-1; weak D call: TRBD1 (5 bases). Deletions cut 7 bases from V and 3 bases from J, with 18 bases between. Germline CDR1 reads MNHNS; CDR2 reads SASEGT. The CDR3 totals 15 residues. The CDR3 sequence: CASTGVGGRHTEAFF. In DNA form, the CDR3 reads TGTGCCAGCACCGGAGTCGGGGGTAGGCACACTGAAGCTTTCTTT.

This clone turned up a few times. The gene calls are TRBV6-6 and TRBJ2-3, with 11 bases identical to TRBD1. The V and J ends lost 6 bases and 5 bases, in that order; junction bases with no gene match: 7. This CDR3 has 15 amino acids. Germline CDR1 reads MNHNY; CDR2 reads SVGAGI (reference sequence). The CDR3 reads CASRDGQGAGDTQYF. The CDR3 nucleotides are TGTGCCAGCAGAGACGGACAGGGGGCTGGAGATACGCAGTATTTT.

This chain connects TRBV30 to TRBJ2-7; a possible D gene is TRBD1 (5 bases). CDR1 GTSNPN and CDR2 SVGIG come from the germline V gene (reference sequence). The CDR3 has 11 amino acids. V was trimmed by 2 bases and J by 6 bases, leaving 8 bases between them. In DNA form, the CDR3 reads TGTGCCTGGAGTCAGGGATCCGAGCAGTACTTC. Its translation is CAWSQGSEQYF.

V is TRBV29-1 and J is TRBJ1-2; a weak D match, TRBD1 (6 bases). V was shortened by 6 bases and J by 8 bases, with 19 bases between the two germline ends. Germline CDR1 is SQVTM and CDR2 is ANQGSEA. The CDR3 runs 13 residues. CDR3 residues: CSVADRGAGGYTF. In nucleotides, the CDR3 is TGCAGCGTCGCGGACAGAGGGGCGGGAGGCTACACCTTC.

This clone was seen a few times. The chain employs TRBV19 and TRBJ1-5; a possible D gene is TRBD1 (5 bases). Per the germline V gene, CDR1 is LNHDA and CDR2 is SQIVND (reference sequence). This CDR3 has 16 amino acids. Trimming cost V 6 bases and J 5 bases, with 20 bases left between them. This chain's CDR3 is CASRVMGQGFDQPQHF. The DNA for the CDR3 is TGTGCCAGTAGGGTAATGGGGCAGGGATTTGATCAGCCCCAGCATTTT.

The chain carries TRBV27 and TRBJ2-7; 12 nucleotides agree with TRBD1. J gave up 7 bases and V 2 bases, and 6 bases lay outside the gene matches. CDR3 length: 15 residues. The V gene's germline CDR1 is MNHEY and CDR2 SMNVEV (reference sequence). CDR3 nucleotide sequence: TGTGCCAGCAGTTTAATGGGACAGGGGGCAAGTGAGCAGTACTTC. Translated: CASSLMGQGASEQYF.